This T cell receptor beta chain was captured by sequencing in a study of tumor-infiltrating lymphocytes in primary liver carcinoma. Study-level information: Recorded tumor stage was T1-T3 N0M0, with diameters of roughly 4.2 to 11 cm. Read depth, roughly 3.5 to 8 million productive TCRbeta reads, did not differ significantly between tissues. Study-level results: Significantly greater top-250-clone fractions characterized tumors relative to blood (p = 0.039).

The investigators made TCR beta cDNA from roughly 460 ng total RNA, using a constant-region primer. What produced the TCR beta libraries was three nested multiplex PCR rounds using slightly modified ARM-PCR. Primers for the first two PCR rounds were TRBV1-TRBV30 forward primers and a C-beta reverse primer (around 10 cycles per round). From the multiplex PCR reads, TCRdb called clonotypes with MiXCR, one entry per CDR3 protein. The data contain tens of thousands of distinct CDR3 sequences, less than 85% of them singletons. The CDR3 runs 13 residues. Germline V lookup: CDR1 DFQATT, CDR2 SNEGSKA (reference sequence). Concerning this clonotype: What it binds is not known. A much larger clone differs from this one at a single base, so this may be a read error.

Co-extraction yielded RNA and DNA from approximately 22-30 mg of unsorted bulk tissue. The V gene is TRBV20-1, the J gene TRBJ2-1; 12 positions match TRBD1. The sequencing sample was made of liver tumor tissue from sampling region 5. Subset here: tumor region T5, tumor centre. This clonotype was sampled from a man aged 35 to 55 with primary liver carcinoma and hepatitis B virus infection. The CDR3 protein is CSARGQGANEQSF. CDR3 nucleotides: TGCAGTGCTAGGGGACAGGGGGCAAATGAGCAGTCCTTC.